This T cell receptor beta chain comes out of a study of beta chain features in type 1 diabetes. Looked up from germline, CDR1 is GTSNPN and CDR2 is SVGIG (reference sequence). V lost 1 base and J 3 bases, leaving 17 bases between the germline ends. The CDR3 is made up of 16 amino acids. Each sorted population was over 95% pure. Expressed TCRB transcripts were sequenced, since all the RNA that had been isolated was reverse transcribed. Repertoires were generated with immunoSEQ multiplex PCR, while TCRdb's copy carries only in-frame clones and drops some. The sample shows 310,000 or so clones, more than 9.5% of them seen only once.

The specimen sequenced was naive CD4+ T cells from blood. The receptor's source is a woman younger than 45 in good health. The rearrangement joins TRBV30 to TRBJ2-3; D remains ambiguous. The CDR3 loop is CAWSGVLAFGTDTQYF. CDR3 bases: TGTGCCTGGAGTGGTGTTCTGGCCTTCGGGACAGATACGCAGTATTTT.